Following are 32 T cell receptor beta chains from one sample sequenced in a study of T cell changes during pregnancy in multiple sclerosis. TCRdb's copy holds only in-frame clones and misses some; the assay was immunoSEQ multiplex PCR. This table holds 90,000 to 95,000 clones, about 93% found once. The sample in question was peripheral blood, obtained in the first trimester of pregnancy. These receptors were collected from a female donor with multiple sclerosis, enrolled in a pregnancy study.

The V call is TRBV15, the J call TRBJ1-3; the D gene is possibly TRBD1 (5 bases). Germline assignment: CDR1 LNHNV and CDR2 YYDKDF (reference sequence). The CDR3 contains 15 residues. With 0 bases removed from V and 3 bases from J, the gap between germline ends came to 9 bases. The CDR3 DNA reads TGTGCCACCAGCAGAGATCAAGGGGTTGGAAACACCATATATTTT. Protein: CATSRDQGVGNTIYF.

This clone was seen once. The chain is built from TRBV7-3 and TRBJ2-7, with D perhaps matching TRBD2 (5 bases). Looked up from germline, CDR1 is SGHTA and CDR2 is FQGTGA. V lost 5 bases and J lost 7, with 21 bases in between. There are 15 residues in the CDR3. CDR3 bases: TGTGCCAGCAGCCCGGAGGCTGCCGGATTTATGGAGCAGTACTTC. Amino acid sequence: CASSPEAAGFMEQYF.

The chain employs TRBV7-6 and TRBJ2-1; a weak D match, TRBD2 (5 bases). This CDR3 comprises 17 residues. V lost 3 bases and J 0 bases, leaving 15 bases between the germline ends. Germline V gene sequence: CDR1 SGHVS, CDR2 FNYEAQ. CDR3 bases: TGTGCCAGCAGCTTGGGATCAGCGGTTAGCTCCTACAATGAGCAGTTCTTC. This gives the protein CASSLGSAVSSYNEQFF. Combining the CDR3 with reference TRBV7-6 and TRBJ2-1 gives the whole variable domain GAGVSQSPRYKVTKRGQDVALRCDPISGHVSLYWYRQALGQGPEFLTYFNYEAQQDKSGLPNDRFSAERPEGSISTLTIQRTEQRDSAMYRCASSLGSAVSSYNEQFFGPGTRLTVL.

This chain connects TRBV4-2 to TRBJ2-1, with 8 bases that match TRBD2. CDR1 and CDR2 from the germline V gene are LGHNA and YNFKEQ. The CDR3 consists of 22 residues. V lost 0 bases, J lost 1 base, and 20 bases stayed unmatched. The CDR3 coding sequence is TGTGCCAGCAGCCAAGATCGGTTCACGGGGCTAGCCGGGGGGGGTTCCTACAATGAGCAGTTCTTC. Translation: CASSQDRFTGLAGGGSYNEQFF.

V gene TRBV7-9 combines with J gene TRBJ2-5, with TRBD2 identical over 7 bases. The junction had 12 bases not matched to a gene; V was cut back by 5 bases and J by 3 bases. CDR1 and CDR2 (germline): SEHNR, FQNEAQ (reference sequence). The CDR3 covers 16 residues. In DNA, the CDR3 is TGTGCCAGCAGCATCCTATCGGGACTACTGAAAGAGACCCAGTACTTC. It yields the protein CASSILSGLLKETQYF.

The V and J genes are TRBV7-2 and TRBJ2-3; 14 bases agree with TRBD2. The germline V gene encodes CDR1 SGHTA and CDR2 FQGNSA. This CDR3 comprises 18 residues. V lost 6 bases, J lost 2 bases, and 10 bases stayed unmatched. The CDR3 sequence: CASSYTGTSGGLTDTQYF. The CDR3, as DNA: TGTGCCAGCAGTTATACGGGGACTAGCGGGGGTCTCACAGATACGCAGTATTTT.

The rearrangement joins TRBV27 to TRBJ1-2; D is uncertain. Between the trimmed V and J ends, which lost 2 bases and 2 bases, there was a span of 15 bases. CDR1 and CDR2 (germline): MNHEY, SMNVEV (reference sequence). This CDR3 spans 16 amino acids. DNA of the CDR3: TGTGCCAGCAGTTTAACATCCGGGATCGAGAACTATGGCTACACCTTC. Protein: CASSLTSGIENYGYTF.

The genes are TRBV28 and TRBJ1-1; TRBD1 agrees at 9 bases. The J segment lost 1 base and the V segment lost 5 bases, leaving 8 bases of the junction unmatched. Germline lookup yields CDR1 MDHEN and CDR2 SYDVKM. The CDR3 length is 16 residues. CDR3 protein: CASSEARGQGNTEAFF. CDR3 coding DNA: TGTGCCAGCAGTGAAGCCCGGGGACAGGGGAACACTGAAGCTTTCTTT. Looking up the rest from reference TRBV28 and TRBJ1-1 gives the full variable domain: DVKVTQSSRYLVKRTGEKVFLECVQDMDHENMFWYRQDPGLGLRLIYFSYDVKMKEKGDIPEGYSVSREKKERFSLILESASTNQTSMYLCASSEARGQGNTEAFFGQGTRLTVV.

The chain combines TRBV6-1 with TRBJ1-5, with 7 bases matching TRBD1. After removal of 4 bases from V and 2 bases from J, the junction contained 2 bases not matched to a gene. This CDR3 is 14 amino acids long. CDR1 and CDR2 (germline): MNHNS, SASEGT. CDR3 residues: CASSGGTGNQPQHF. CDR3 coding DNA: TGTGCCAGCAGTGGCGGGACAGGCAATCAGCCCCAGCATTTT.

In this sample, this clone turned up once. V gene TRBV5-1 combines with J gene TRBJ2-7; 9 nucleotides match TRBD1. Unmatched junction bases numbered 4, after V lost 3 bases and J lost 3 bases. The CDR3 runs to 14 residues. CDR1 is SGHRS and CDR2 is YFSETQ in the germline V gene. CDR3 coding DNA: TGCGCCAGCAGCTGGACAGGGGACGGCTACGAGCAGTACTTC. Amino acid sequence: CASSWTGDGYEQYF. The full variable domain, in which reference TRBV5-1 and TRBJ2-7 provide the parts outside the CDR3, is KAGVTQTPRYLIKTRGQQVTLSCSPISGHRSVSWYQQTPGQGLQFLFEYFSETQRNKGNFPGRFSGRQFSNSRSEMNVSTLELGDSALYLCASSWTGDGYEQYFGPGTRLTVT.

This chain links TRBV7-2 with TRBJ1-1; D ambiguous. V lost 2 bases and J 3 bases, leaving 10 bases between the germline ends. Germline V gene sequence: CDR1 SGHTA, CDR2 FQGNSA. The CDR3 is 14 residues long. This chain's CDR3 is CASSLRPQYTEAFF. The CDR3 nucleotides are TGTGCCAGCAGCTTAAGACCACAGTACACTGAAGCTTTCTTT. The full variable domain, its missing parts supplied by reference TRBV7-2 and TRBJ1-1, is GAGVSQSPSNKVTEKGKDVELRCDPISGHTALYWYRQSLGQGLEFLIYFQGNSAPDKSGLPSDRFSAERTGGSVSTLTIQRTQQEDSAVYLCASSLRPQYTEAFFGQGTRLTVV.

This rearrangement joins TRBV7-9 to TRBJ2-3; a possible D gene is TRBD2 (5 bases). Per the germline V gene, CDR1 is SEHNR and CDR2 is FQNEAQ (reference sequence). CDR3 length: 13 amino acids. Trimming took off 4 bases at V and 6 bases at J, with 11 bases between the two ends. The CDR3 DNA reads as TGTGCCAGCAGCTCCCCTAGCCGGGATACGCAGTATTTT. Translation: CASSSPSRDTQYF.

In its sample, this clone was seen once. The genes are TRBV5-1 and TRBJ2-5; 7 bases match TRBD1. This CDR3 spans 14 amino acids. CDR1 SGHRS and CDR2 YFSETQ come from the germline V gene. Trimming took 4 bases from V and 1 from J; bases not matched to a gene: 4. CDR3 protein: CASSPGQFQETQYF. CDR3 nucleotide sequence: TGCGCCAGCAGCCCGGGACAGTTCCAAGAGACCCAGTACTTC.

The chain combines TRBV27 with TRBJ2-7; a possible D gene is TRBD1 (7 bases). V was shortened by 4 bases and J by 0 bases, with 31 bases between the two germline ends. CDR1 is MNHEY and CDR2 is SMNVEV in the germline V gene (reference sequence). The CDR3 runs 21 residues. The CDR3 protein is CASSSGGPLDRWGRSSYEQYF. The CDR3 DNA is TGTGCCAGCAGTTCCGGAGGGCCTTTGGACAGGTGGGGGAGAAGCTCCTACGAGCAGTACTTC.

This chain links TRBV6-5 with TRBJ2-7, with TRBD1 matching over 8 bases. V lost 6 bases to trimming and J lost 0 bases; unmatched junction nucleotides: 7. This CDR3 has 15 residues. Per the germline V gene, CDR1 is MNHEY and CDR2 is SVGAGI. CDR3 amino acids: CASRPLTGGSYEQYF. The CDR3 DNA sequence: TGTGCCAGCAGGCCACTTACAGGGGGCTCCTACGAGCAGTACTTC.

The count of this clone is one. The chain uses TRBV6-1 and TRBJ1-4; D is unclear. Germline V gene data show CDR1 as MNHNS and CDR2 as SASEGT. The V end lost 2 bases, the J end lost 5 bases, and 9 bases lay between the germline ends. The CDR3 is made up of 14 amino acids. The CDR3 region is CASSEREENEKLFF. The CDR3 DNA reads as TGTGCCAGCAGTGAAAGGGAGGAGAATGAAAAACTGTTTTTT.

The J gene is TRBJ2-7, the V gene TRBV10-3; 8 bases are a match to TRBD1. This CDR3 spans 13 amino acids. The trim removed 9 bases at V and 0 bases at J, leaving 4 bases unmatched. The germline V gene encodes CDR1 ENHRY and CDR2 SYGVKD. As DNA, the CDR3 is TGTGCCATAAGGGACAGGCGCTCCTACGAGCAGTACTTC. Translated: CAIRDRRSYEQYF.

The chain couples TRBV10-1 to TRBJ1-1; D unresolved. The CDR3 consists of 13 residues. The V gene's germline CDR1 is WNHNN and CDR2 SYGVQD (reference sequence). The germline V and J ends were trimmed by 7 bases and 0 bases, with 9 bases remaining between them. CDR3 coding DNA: TGCGCCAGCAAGCGGGGAATGAACACTGAAGCTTTCTTT. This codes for CASKRGMNTEAFF.

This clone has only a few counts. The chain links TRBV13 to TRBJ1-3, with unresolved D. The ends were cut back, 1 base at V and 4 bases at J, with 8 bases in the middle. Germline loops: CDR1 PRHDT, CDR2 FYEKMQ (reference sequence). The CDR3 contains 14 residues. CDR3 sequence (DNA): TGTGCCAGCAGCTTAGAGTCCCAGGGAAACACCATATATTTT. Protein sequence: CASSLESQGNTIYF.

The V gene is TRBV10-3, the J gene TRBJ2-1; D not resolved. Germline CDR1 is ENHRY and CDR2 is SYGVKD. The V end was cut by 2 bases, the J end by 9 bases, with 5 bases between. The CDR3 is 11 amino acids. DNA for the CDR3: TGTGCCATCAGTGAGGGCGGTGAGCAGTTCTTC. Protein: CAISEGGEQFF.

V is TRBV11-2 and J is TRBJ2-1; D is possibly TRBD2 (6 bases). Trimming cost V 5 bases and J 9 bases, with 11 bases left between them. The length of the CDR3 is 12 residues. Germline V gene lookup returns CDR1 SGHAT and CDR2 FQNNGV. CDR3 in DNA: TGTGCCAGCAGCCAAGCGGGCCTTGAGCAGTTCTTC. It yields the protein CASSQAGLEQFF.

The chain's CDR3 is CASSLGLTGLTEAFF. CDR3 DNA sequence: TGTGCCAGCAGCTTAGGACTTACAGGGCTCACTGAAGCTTTCTTT. V usage is TRBV7-2 and J usage is TRBJ1-1; a possible D gene is TRBD1 (6 bases). Germline V lookup: CDR1 SGHTA, CDR2 FQGNSA. The CDR3 runs 15 residues. Between the trimmed V and J ends, which lost 1 base and 4 bases, there was a span of 13 bases.

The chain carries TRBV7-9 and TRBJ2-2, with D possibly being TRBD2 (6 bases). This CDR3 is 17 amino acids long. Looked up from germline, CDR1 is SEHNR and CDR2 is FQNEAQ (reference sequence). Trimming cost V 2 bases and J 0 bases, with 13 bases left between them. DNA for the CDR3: TGTGCCAGCAGCTTAAAAGCGGGCGTAGCGAACACCGGGGAGCTGTTTTTT. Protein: CASSLKAGVANTGELFF.

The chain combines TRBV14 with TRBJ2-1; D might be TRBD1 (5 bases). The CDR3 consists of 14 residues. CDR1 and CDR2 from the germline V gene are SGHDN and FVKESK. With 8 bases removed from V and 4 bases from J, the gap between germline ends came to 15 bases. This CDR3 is CASGAASFYNEQFF. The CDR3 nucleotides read TGTGCCAGCGGGGCAGCCTCCTTTTACAATGAGCAGTTCTTC.

CDR3 in amino acids: CASSSSRTVYNEQFF. The CDR3 bases are TGTGCCAGCAGTTCGTCCAGGACAGTTTATAATGAGCAGTTCTTC. The rearrangement joins TRBV27 to TRBJ2-1, with D possibly matching TRBD1 (6 bases). With 4 bases removed from V and 7 bases from J, the gap between germline ends came to 17 bases. The germline gives CDR1 MNHEY, CDR2 SMNVEV (reference sequence). This CDR3 contains 15 residues.

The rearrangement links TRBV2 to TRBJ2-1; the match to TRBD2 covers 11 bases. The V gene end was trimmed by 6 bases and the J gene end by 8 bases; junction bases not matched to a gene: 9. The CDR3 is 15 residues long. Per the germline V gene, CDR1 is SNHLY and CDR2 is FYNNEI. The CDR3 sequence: CASRSSGTSGHEQFF. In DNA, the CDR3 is TGTGCCAGCAGAAGTTCCGGGACTAGCGGTCATGAGCAGTTCTTC.

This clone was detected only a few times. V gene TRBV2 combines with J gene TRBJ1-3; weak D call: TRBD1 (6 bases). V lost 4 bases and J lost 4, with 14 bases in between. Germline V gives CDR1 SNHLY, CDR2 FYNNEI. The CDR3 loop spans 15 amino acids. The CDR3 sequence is CASSGQVLSGNTIYF. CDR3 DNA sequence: TGTGCCAGCAGTGGACAGGTCCTCTCCGGAAACACCATATATTTT. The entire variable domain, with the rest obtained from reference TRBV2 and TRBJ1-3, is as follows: EPEVTQTPSHQVTQMGQEVILRCVPISNHLYFYWYRQILGQKVEFLVSFYNNEISEKSEIFDDQFSVERPDGSNFTLKIRSTKLEDSAMYFCASSGQVLSGNTIYFGEGSWLTVV.

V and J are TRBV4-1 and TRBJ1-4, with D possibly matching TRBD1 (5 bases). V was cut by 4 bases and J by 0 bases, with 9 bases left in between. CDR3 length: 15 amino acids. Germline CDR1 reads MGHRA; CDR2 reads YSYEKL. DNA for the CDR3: TGCGCCAGCAGCCTAATACAGGCAACTAATGAAAAACTGTTTTTT. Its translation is CASSLIQATNEKLFF.

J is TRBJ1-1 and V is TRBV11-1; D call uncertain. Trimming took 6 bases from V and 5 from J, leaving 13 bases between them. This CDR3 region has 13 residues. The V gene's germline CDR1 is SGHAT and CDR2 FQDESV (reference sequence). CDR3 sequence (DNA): TGTGCCAGCAGTTACACCGGAGGTACTGAAGCTTTCTTT. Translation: CASSYTGGTEAFF.

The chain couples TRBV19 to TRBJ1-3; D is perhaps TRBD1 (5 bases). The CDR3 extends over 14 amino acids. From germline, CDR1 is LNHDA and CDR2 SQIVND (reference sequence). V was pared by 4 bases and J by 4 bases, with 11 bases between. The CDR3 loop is CASSTGGAGNTIYF. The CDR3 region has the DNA TGTGCCAGTAGTACCGGCGGGGCCGGAAACACCATATATTTT.

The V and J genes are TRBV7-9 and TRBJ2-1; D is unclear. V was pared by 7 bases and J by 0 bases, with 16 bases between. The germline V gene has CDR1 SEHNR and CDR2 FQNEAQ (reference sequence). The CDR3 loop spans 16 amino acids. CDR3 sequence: CASIPPSFSSYNEQFF. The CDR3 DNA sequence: TGTGCCAGCATCCCTCCTAGTTTCAGCTCCTACAATGAGCAGTTCTTC. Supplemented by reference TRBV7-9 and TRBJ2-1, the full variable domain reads DTGVSQNPRHKITKRGQNVTFRCDPISEHNRLYWYRQTLGQGPEFLTYFQNEAQLEKSRLLSDRFSAERPKGSFSTLEIQRTEQGDSAMYLCASIPPSFSSYNEQFFGPGTRLTVL.

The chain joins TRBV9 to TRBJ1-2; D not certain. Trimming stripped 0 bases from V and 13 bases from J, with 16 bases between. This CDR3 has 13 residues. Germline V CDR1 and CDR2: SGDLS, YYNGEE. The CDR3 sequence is CASSVAEHERRTF. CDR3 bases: TGTGCCAGCAGCGTAGCCGAACACGAGAGGCGCACCTTC.